Each of the 18 T cell receptor beta chains below was sequenced from the same sample in a study of OX40 agonist ivuxolimab in advanced cancers. Clones were read by immunoSEQ multiplex PCR, and TCRdb kept only the in-frame ones, dropping some. The data show approximately 86,000 clones, more than 75% seen once. The source material was CD4+ or CD8+ T cells sorted from blood, sampled in a trial of the OX40 agonist ivuxolimab. The receptors come from an adult with an advanced solid tumor such as melanoma, head and neck, liver or kidney cancer.

This clone has just one count. The rearrangement uses TRBV6-6 and TRBJ1-5, with 9 bases lining up with TRBD1. The germline CDR1 and CDR2 sequences are MNHNY and SVGAGI (reference sequence). The CDR3 contains 16 residues. The V gene end was trimmed by 5 bases and the J gene end by 4 bases; junction bases not matched to a gene: 9. The CDR3 coding sequence is TGTGCCAGCAGTACCAGGGGACAGGGTGAGAATCAGCCCCAGCATTTT. Its protein is CASSTRGQGENQPQHF.

This clone was counted once. The CDR3: CASSYRGFGANYEQYF. The CDR3 DNA reads TGTGCCAGCAGTTACCGGGGTTTCGGGGCGAACTACGAGCAGTACTTC. The chain recombines TRBV6-6 with TRBJ2-7, with D perhaps matching TRBD1 or TRBD2 (5 bases each). The ends were cut back, 2 bases at V and 3 bases at J, with 17 bases in the middle. Germline V lookup: CDR1 MNHNY, CDR2 SVGAGI (reference sequence). This CDR3 is 16 amino acids long.

The gene calls are TRBV19 and TRBJ2-2, with no clear D. The CDR3 sequence is 13 residues long. The V gene's germline CDR1 is LNHDA and CDR2 SQIVND (reference sequence). The V gene lost 1 base and the J gene lost 1 base, with 1 base spanning the gap. For the CDR3, the DNA is TGTGCCAGTAGTATAGGGAACACCGGGGAGCTGTTTTTT. Translating it yields CASSIGNTGELFF.

The V and J genes are TRBV5-6 and TRBJ2-5; a weak D match, TRBD2 (6 bases). The germline gives CDR1 SGHDT, CDR2 YYEEEE. The CDR3 runs to 16 residues. V lost 1 base, J lost 2 bases, and 15 bases lay in between. CDR3 nucleotide sequence: TGTGCCAGCAGCTTGAGAGGTAGCGGCCCGCAAGAGACCCAGTACTTC. The encoded protein is CASSLRGSGPQETQYF.

This clone was counted between two and nine times. The chain employs TRBV6-5 and TRBJ1-1, with TRBD1 matching 9 bases. This CDR3 spans 15 amino acids. Germline CDR1 MNHEY, CDR2 SVGAGI. The J segment lost 0 bases and the V segment lost 6 bases, leaving 5 bases of the junction unmatched. CDR3 coding DNA: TGTGCCAGCAGCCAAACAGGGGGCTTGAACACTGAAGCTTTCTTT. Translation gives CASSQTGGLNTEAFF.

This chain connects TRBV15 to TRBJ2-3; D uncertain. The CDR3 totals 16 residues. Germline loops: CDR1 LNHNV, CDR2 YYDKDF (reference sequence). The V end lost 1 base, the J end lost 0 bases, and 11 bases lay between the germline ends. CDR3 coding DNA: TGTGCCACCAGCAGAGGGGGATTCACTAGCACAGATACGCAGTATTTT. As protein: CATSRGGFTSTDTQYF. Full variable domain (missing parts from reference TRBV15 and TRBJ2-3): DAMVIQNPRYQVTQFGKPVTLSCSQTLNHNVMYWYQQKSSQAPKLLFHYYDKDFNNEADTPDNFQSRRPNTSFCFLDIRSPGLGDTAMYLCATSRGGFTSTDTQYFGPGTRLTVL.

The chain couples TRBV5-8 to TRBJ1-2; D unresolved. Germline loops: CDR1 SGHTS, CDR2 YDEGEE. V gave up 0 bases and J gave up 4 bases, with 10 bases separating them. This CDR3 region has 14 residues. CDR3 coding DNA: TGTGCCAGCAGCTTGGGGGGAATCGCCTATGGCTACACCTTC. Protein sequence: CASSLGGIAYGYTF.

This rearrangement joins TRBV10-2 to TRBJ1-5, with D possibly being TRBD1 (6 bases). The V gene's germline CDR1 is WSHSY and CDR2 SAAADI. The CDR3 is 16 amino acids. Trimming removed 4 bases from V and 2 bases from J, with 15 bases in between. DNA of the CDR3: TGCGCCAGCAGTGGCTATGGGACATCGGGCAATCAGCCCCAGCATTTT. Its translation is CASSGYGTSGNQPQHF.

This chain links TRBV18 with TRBJ1-1; possible D gene TRBD1, 6 bases. The V end lost 3 bases, the J end lost 4 bases, and 12 bases lay between the germline ends. CDR3 length: 14 amino acids. Germline loops: CDR1 KGHSH, CDR2 LQKENI. The DNA of the CDR3 is TGTGCCAGCTCACCGGACAGTGGAGGCACTGAAGCTTTCTTT. Its translation: CASSPDSGGTEAFF.

This chain links TRBV4-1 with TRBJ2-5, with 11 bases aligning to TRBD2. CDR3 length: 16 amino acids. Germline lookup yields CDR1 MGHRA and CDR2 YSYEKL. The V segment lost 4 bases and the J segment 4 bases; nucleotides outside the gene matches: 8. The CDR3 DNA reads as TGCGCCAGCAGCCCAAAGGTAGCGGGAGGGGGAGAGACCCAGTACTTC. This gives the protein CASSPKVAGGGETQYF.

The rearrangement joins TRBV21-1 to TRBJ2-7. TRBV21-1 is a recognized pseudogene. CDR3 size: 9 residues. As DNA, the CDR3 is TGTGCCAGCAGCAATTGGGATAACTTC. This sequence encodes CASSNWDNF.

The V and J genes are TRBV6-5 and TRBJ2-5, with D perhaps TRBD2 (5 bases). The CDR3 consists of 15 residues. V was cut by 7 bases and J by 1 base, with 16 bases left in between. Germline assignment: CDR1 MNHEY and CDR2 SVGAGI. The CDR3 spells CASMRARRTQETQYF. CDR3 DNA: TGTGCCAGCATGAGGGCCAGGAGGACCCAAGAGACCCAGTACTTC.

V is TRBV11-1 and J is TRBJ2-3; the match to TRBD2 covers 7 bases. Germline V gene lookup returns CDR1 SGHAT and CDR2 FQDESV (reference sequence). This CDR3 comprises 15 residues. V lost 1 base, J lost 3 bases, and 4 bases stayed unmatched. The CDR3 bases are TGTGCCAGCAGCTTAGATGGGAGGGCGACAGATACGCAGTATTTT. Protein sequence: CASSLDGRATDTQYF.

This clone was counted once. The V call is TRBV9, the J call TRBJ2-5; D call uncertain. CDR1 and CDR2 (germline): SGDLS, YYNGEE. This CDR3 comprises 13 residues. Trimming took off 1 base at V and 5 bases at J, with 9 bases between the two ends. The CDR3 protein is CASSVNPQETQYF. For the CDR3, the DNA is TGTGCCAGCAGCGTAAACCCACAGGAGACCCAGTACTTC. Together with reference TRBV9 and TRBJ2-5, the CDR3 gives the full variable domain: DSGVTQTPKHLITATGQRVTLRCSPRSGDLSVYWYQQSLDQGLQFLIQYYNGEERAKGNILERFSAQQFPDLHSELNLSSLELGDSALYFCASSVNPQETQYFGPGTRLLVL.

The gene calls are TRBV5-1 and TRBJ2-2; 12 nucleotides align to TRBD2. The germline CDR1 and CDR2 sequences are SGHRS and YFSETQ. Losses at the gene ends were 4 bases for V and 3 bases for J; bases not matched to a gene: 4. The CDR3 extends over 16 amino acids. For the CDR3, the DNA is TGCGCCAGCAGCCCCCTAGCGGGAGGGGACACCGGGGAGCTGTTTTTT. Protein: CASSPLAGGDTGELFF. The variable domain in full, with the rest retrieved from reference TRBV5-1 and TRBJ2-2, is KAGVTQTPRYLIKTRGQQVTLSCSPISGHRSVSWYQQTPGQGLQFLFEYFSETQRNKGNFPGRFSGRQFSNSRSEMNVSTLELGDSALYLCASSPLAGGDTGELFFGEGSRLTVL.

The chain links TRBV28 to TRBJ2-7; D may match TRBD1 or TRBD2 (7 bases each). The germline CDR1 and CDR2 sequences are MDHEN and SYDVKM. The V gene lost 6 bases and the J gene lost 4 bases, with 16 bases spanning the gap. This CDR3 contains 14 residues. CDR3 coding DNA: TGTGCCAGCAGACCTCAGGGGGGGAAATACGAGCAGTACTTC. Translation: CASRPQGGKYEQYF. The full variable domain, rest sourced from reference TRBV28 and TRBJ2-7, is DVKVTQSSRYLVKRTGEKVFLECVQDMDHENMFWYRQDPGLGLRLIYFSYDVKMKEKGDIPEGYSVSREKKERFSLILESASTNQTSMYLCASRPQGGKYEQYFGPGTRLTVT.

CDR3 nucleotide sequence: TGCGCCAGCAGCGGGGGATCTAGCACAGATACGCAGTATTTT. Translation: CASSGGSSTDTQYF. This sequence joins TRBV5-1 and TRBJ2-3; tentatively, D is TRBD1 or TRBD2 (5 bases each). This CDR3 is built from 14 residues. Trimming removed 4 bases from V and 0 bases from J, with 9 bases in between. Germline V CDR1 and CDR2: SGHRS, YFSETQ.

The rearrangement uses TRBV7-8 and TRBJ2-1; 10 bases agree with TRBD2. CDR1 and CDR2 from the germline V gene are SGHVS and FQNEAQ. J gave up 9 bases and V 7 bases, and 15 bases lay outside the gene matches. The CDR3 is 16 amino acids. CDR3 bases: TGTGCCAGCACCCCCCAATTAGGAGCGGGAGGGGTTGAGCAGTTCTTC. As protein: CASTPQLGAGGVEQFF. Drawing the rest from reference TRBV7-8 and TRBJ2-1, the complete variable domain is GAGVSQSPRYKVAKRGQDVALRCDPISGHVSLFWYQQALGQGPEFLTYFQNEAQLDKSGLPSDRFFAERPEGSVSTLKIQRTQQEDSAVYLCASTPQLGAGGVEQFFGPGTRLTVL.